These 32 T cell receptor beta chains originate from one sample sequenced in a study of T cells in Graves' hyperthyroidism and ophthalmopathy. Amplification targeted TCR beta CDR3 regions from RNA transcripts. The HTBI primer set was used in a first-round RT-PCR of the TCR CDR3. A single record per CDR3 protein comes from TCRdb applying MiXCR to the multiplex PCR reads. The repertoire includes 250,000 to 300,000 distinct CDR3 sequences, roughly 19% of them detected once, and less than 40% sits in the top ten. Sequencing was carried out using blood. Receptor source: a man aged 45 to 65 with Graves' ophthalmopathy.

Comment on this clonotype: A single base separates this from a much larger clone, so it may be a read error. The chain has TRBV5-1 and TRBJ2-1; TRBD1 or TRBD2 may be the D gene (6 bases each). Trimming removed 4 bases at V and 10 bases at J, with 21 bases between. CDR1 and CDR2 (germline): SGHRS, YFSETQ. CDR3 length: 15 residues. CDR3 DNA sequence: TGCGCCAGCAGCGACGGACAGACTAGTCGCTACGAGCAGTTCTTC. Its translation is CASSDGQTSRYEQFF.

The table lists this clonotype with a few counts. The rearrangement joins TRBV11-2 to TRBJ2-7; D possibly corresponds to TRBD1 (6 bases). V was trimmed by 3 bases and J by 1 base, leaving 13 bases between them. There are 15 residues in the CDR3. Germline assignment: CDR1 SGHAT and CDR2 FQNNGV. The CDR3 DNA is TGTGCCAGCAGCTTCCAACAGGGCCTATCCTACGAGCAGTACTTC. Its translation: CASSFQQGLSYEQYF.

The chain combines TRBV6-1 with TRBJ2-5, with unresolved D. This CDR3 is 12 amino acids long. Germline CDR1 reads MNHNS; CDR2 reads SASEGT. Trimming took off 4 bases at V and 4 bases at J, with 7 bases between the two ends. In DNA, the CDR3 is TGTGCCAGCAGTGTAAGCAGAGAGACCCAGTACTTC. Its protein is CASSVSRETQYF.

Only a few counts were recorded for this clonotype. V usage is TRBV6-1 and J usage is TRBJ2-2; D is undetermined. CDR1 MNHNS and CDR2 SASEGT come from the germline V gene. V lost 2 bases, J lost 7 bases, and 8 bases lay in between. The CDR3 has 13 amino acids. CDR3 DNA sequence: TGTGCCAGCAGTGAATTAGTCATCGGGGAGCTGTTTTTT. This translates into CASSELVIGELFF.

The CDR3 spells CASSYGSRNEKLFF. The DNA of the CDR3 is TGTGCCAGCAGTTACGGGTCGCGTAATGAAAAACTGTTTTTT. The V call is TRBV28, the J call TRBJ1-4; D not resolved. The CDR3 totals 14 residues. The germline V gene has CDR1 MDHEN and CDR2 SYDVKM. V was clipped by 4 bases and J by 4 bases, with 10 bases between them.

Notes on this clonotype: The junction departs from the called germline gene at one end, perhaps through a read error. The chain has TRBV10-3 and TRBJ1-4; no definite D call. This CDR3 contains 15 residues. From germline, CDR1 is ENHRY and CDR2 SYGVKD. This CDR3 is CAISDRAETNKKLFF. As DNA, the CDR3 is TGTGCCATCAGTGATCGGGCTGAAACTAATAAAAAACTGTTTTTT.

This clonotype occurred a few times. This chain connects TRBV18 to TRBJ2-1, with TRBD1 matching over 7 bases. The CDR3 is 15 amino acids. V lost 3 bases to trimming and J lost 4 bases; unmatched junction nucleotides: 6. Germline V CDR1 and CDR2: KGHSH, LQKENI. CDR3 sequence (DNA): TGTGCCAGCTCACCCCGGACAGGTTTTTACAATGAGCAGTTCTTC. It encodes CASSPRTGFYNEQFF.

The chain links TRBV15 to TRBJ1-2; 7 bases map to TRBD1. The ends lost 5 bases at V and 8 bases at J; junction bases unmatched: 11. CDR1 is LNHNV, CDR2 YYDKDF, per germline (reference sequence). The CDR3 contains 14 residues. The CDR3, as DNA: TGTGCCACCAGCGGCCCACAGGGGTTGAGGGGCTACACCTTC. Protein sequence: CATSGPQGLRGYTF.

The table lists this clonotype with many counts. The gene calls are TRBV7-3 and TRBJ2-1, with D hard to call. V dropped 1 base and J dropped 6 bases, with 10 bases sitting between them. Germline CDR1 SGHTA, CDR2 FQGTGA. The CDR3 has 14 amino acids. Here the CDR3 DNA reads TGTGCCAGCAGCTTAATGGCAGTATCCAATGAGCAGTTCTTC. Its translation is CASSLMAVSNEQFF.

This clonotype was observed at least ten times. The chain recombines TRBV28 with TRBJ2-7; 15 bases agree with TRBD2. Germline CDR1 is MDHEN and CDR2 is SYDVKM. The CDR3 loop spans 19 amino acids. V gave up 6 bases and J gave up 2 bases; unmatched junction bases: 14. The CDR3: CASSHPGLAGGMFPYEQYF. The CDR3 DNA sequence: TGTGCCAGCAGCCACCCGGGACTAGCGGGAGGTATGTTCCCCTACGAGCAGTACTTC. Using reference TRBV28 and TRBJ2-7 for the parts outside the CDR3, the full variable domain is DVKVTQSSRYLVKRTGEKVFLECVQDMDHENMFWYRQDPGLGLRLIYFSYDVKMKEKGDIPEGYSVSREKKERFSLILESASTNQTSMYLCASSHPGLAGGMFPYEQYFGPGTRLTVT.

In its sample, this clonotype was seen many times. The chain has TRBV28 and TRBJ2-7; D might be TRBD1 (5 bases). Germline values: CDR1 MDHEN, CDR2 SYDVKM. The V end was cut by 2 bases, the J end by 7 bases, with 15 bases between. The CDR3 loop spans 14 amino acids. CDR3 residues: CASSLGGAVGEQYF. The CDR3 DNA reads as TGTGCCAGCAGTTTAGGTGGGGCCGTGGGAGAGCAGTACTTC.

This clonotype has a count of ten or more. The rearrangement joins TRBV12-3 or TRBV12-4 to TRBJ2-1; 7 bases are shared with TRBD1. The CDR3 runs 16 residues. V lost 1 base to trimming and J lost 6 bases; unmatched junction nucleotides: 9. This CDR3 is CASSLGQGNGVNEQFF. CDR3 DNA: TGTGCCAGCAGTTTAGGACAGGGTAACGGGGTCAATGAGCAGTTCTTC.

The count of this clonotype is one. The rearrangement uses TRBV28 and TRBJ2-7; no clear D gene. The CDR3 spans 15 residues. Germline CDR1 is MDHEN and CDR2 is SYDVKM. V lost 8 bases to trimming and J lost 2 bases, with 19 bases between them. The CDR3 sequence: CASVPLGLKTYEQYF. In DNA, the CDR3 is TGTGCCAGCGTCCCCCTCGGCCTGAAAACCTACGAGCAGTACTTC.

This clonotype was detected ten times or more. The chain combines TRBV20-1 with TRBJ2-1, with D possibly matching TRBD1 (5 bases). V lost 4 bases to trimming and J lost 4 bases, with 14 bases between them. The germline V gene has CDR1 DFQATT and CDR2 SNEGSKA (reference sequence). CDR3 length: 14 residues. The CDR3 nucleotides are TGCAGTGCTACCCCCAAGGGGCGATACAATGAGCAGTTCTTC. Translating it yields CSATPKGRYNEQFF.

The rearrangement links TRBV19 to TRBJ2-6; D is undetermined. Germline-derived CDR1 and CDR2 are LNHDA and SQIVND (reference sequence). The CDR3 extends over 15 amino acids. Trimming left V 2 bases short and J 0 bases short, with 5 bases between. DNA of the CDR3: TGTGCCAGTAGTATACCACTCTCTGGGGCCAACGTCCTGACTTTC. Amino acid sequence: CASSIPLSGANVLTF.

The chain joins TRBV6-2 or TRBV6-3 to TRBJ2-1, with D perhaps being TRBD1 or TRBD2 (5 bases each). Trimming took 3 bases from V and 4 from J, leaving 10 bases between them. CDR1 and CDR2 from the germline V gene are MNHEY and SVGEGT. This CDR3 is 14 amino acids long. The CDR3 DNA reads as TGTGCCAGCAGTTATGGGGGAAAGTACAATGAGCAGTTCTTC. Amino acid sequence: CASSYGGKYNEQFF.

This chain uses TRBV6-1 with TRBJ1-2; D call uncertain. The CDR3 spans 14 residues. V was trimmed by 8 bases and J by 2 bases, leaving 15 bases between them. Germline assignment: CDR1 MNHNS and CDR2 SASEGT. CDR3 protein: CASAPTVGNYGYTF. CDR3 nucleotides: TGTGCCAGCGCCCCAACCGTCGGCAACTATGGCTACACCTTC.

This clonotype appeared a few times. The V call is TRBV10-1, the J call TRBJ2-3, with D tentatively TRBD2 (6 bases). This CDR3 has 14 amino acids. Trimming left V 0 bases short and J 5 bases short, with 9 bases between. The germline CDR1 and CDR2 sequences are WNHNN and SYGVQD (reference sequence). The CDR3 loop reads CASSESFGGDTQYF. The CDR3 nucleotides are TGCGCCAGCAGTGAGTCTTTCGGGGGAGATACGCAGTATTTT.

This clonotype was counted ten times or more. The chain is built from TRBV28 and TRBJ1-6, with 10 bases that match TRBD1. Per germline, CDR1 MDHEN and CDR2 SYDVKM. Trimming cost V 11 bases and J 8 bases; bases outside gene matches: 9. The CDR3 is made up of 14 amino acids. The CDR3 loop is CAGRTGGDHSPLHF. In DNA form, the CDR3 reads TGTGCCGGAAGGACAGGGGGGGATCATTCACCCCTCCACTTT. Combining the CDR3 with reference TRBV28 and TRBJ1-6 gives the whole variable domain DVKVTQSSRYLVKRTGEKVFLECVQDMDHENMFWYRQDPGLGLRLIYFSYDVKMKEKGDIPEGYSVSREKKERFSLILESASTNQTSMYLCAGRTGGDHSPLHFGNGTRLTVT.

The table lists this clonotype with many counts. The V and J genes are TRBV11-1 and TRBJ2-1; 12 bases line up with TRBD1. CDR1 and CDR2 from the germline V gene are SGHAT and FQDESV (reference sequence). V dropped 5 bases and J dropped 9; count of bases not matched to a gene: 5. This CDR3 contains 14 residues. The CDR3 bases are TGTGCCAGCAGCGTGGGACAGGGGGCAAGTGAGCAGTTCTTC. Translating it yields CASSVGQGASEQFF. Based on the CDR3 plus reference TRBV11-1 and TRBJ2-1, the full variable domain is EAEVAQSPRYKITEKSQAVAFWCDPISGHATLYWYRQILGQGPELLVQFQDESVVDDSQLPKDRFSAERLKGVDSTLKIQPAELGDSAMYLCASSVGQGASEQFFGPGTRLTVL.

The V gene is TRBV6-1, the J gene TRBJ1-3; possibly TRBD1 for D (6 bases). CDR1 is MNHNS and CDR2 is SASEGT in the germline V gene. The CDR3 has 16 amino acids. Trimming cost V 4 bases and J 0 bases, with 13 bases left between them. CDR3 bases: TGTGCCAGCAGTGCCGGGGGGCTAGGCTCTGGAAACACCATATATTTT. This encodes CASSAGGLGSGNTIYF.

There are many counts of this clonotype. This rearrangement joins TRBV5-1 to TRBJ2-1; a possible D gene is TRBD1 (6 bases). Germline values: CDR1 SGHRS, CDR2 YFSETQ. V shed 4 bases and J shed 2 bases, with 13 bases lying between them. The CDR3 totals 15 residues. DNA of the CDR3: TGCGCCAGCAGCCTCGACTGGACAGCCTACAATGAGCAGTTCTTC. As protein: CASSLDWTAYNEQFF.

There are many counts of this clonotype. The rearrangement joins TRBV20-1 to TRBJ1-1; 12 bases fit TRBD1. In germline, CDR1 is DFQATT, CDR2 SNEGSKA (reference sequence). This CDR3 contains 15 residues. The V gene end was trimmed by 6 bases and the J gene end by 7 bases; junction bases not matched to a gene: 12. CDR3 residues: CSATVPGQGASEAFF. CDR3 coding DNA: TGCAGTGCGACAGTTCCGGGACAGGGGGCGAGTGAAGCTTTCTTT.

The chain links TRBV6-1 to TRBJ2-5; TRBD1 matches 9 bases. This CDR3 contains 14 residues. V was clipped by 6 bases and J by 2 bases; unmatched bases: 4. The germline CDR1 and CDR2 sequences are MNHNS and SASEGT. The CDR3 DNA reads as TGTGCCAGCAGAGGGACAGGGTTACAAGAGACCCAGTACTTC. As protein: CASRGTGLQETQYF.

This clonotype was recorded at least ten times. The J gene is TRBJ2-2, the V gene TRBV3-1; possibly TRBD2 for D (6 bases). V gave up 4 bases and J gave up 7 bases, with 19 bases separating them. CDR1 is LGHDT, CDR2 YNNKEL, per germline (reference sequence). This CDR3 region has 16 residues. CDR3 DNA sequence: TGTGCCAGCAGCCGAACCTCACTAGCTTTGGGCGGGGAGCTGTTTTTT. Translated: CASSRTSLALGGELFF.

In this sample, this clonotype turned up many times. The chain couples TRBV30 to TRBJ2-2, with 7 bases fitting TRBD2. V lost 7 bases to trimming and J lost 0 bases; unmatched junction nucleotides: 11. Germline V gives CDR1 GTSNPN, CDR2 SVGIG (reference sequence). This CDR3 region has 16 residues. The DNA of the CDR3 is TGTGCCTCCCCGGGTAGTAGCGGGTCGAACACCGGGGAGCTGTTTTTT. As protein: CASPGSSGSNTGELFF.

The chain combines TRBV9 with TRBJ2-1; D gene unclear. Germline loops: CDR1 SGDLS, CDR2 YYNGEE. V gave up 3 bases and J gave up 8 bases, with 9 bases separating them. CDR3 length: 12 residues. The CDR3 coding sequence is TGTGCCAGCAGCGCCACCGGTTATGAGCAGTTCTTC. Amino acids: CASSATGYEQFF.

This clonotype was counted many times. The chain couples TRBV5-1 to TRBJ2-2; 7 bases line up with TRBD1. Germline assignment: CDR1 SGHRS and CDR2 YFSETQ. Losses at the gene ends were 2 bases for V and 3 bases for J; bases not matched to a gene: 4. The CDR3 extends over 15 amino acids. CDR3 DNA sequence: TGCGCCAGCAGCTTAGACAGGGTGGACACCGGGGAGCTGTTTTTT. Translated: CASSLDRVDTGELFF.

This clonotype was seen many times. This chain uses TRBV3-1 with TRBJ2-5; D perhaps matches TRBD1 (5 bases). Trimming removed 0 bases from V and 1 base from J, with 12 bases in between. CDR3 length: 16 amino acids. Looked up from germline, CDR1 is LGHDT and CDR2 is YNNKEL (reference sequence). CDR3 coding DNA: TGTGCCAGCAGCCAAGATTGGGCAGGGCCCCAAGAGACCCAGTACTTC. Amino acid sequence: CASSQDWAGPQETQYF.

This clonotype was seen only a few times. The V call is TRBV20-1, the J call TRBJ2-3; D possibly matches TRBD1 or TRBD2 (5 bases each). Germline V gene data show CDR1 as DFQATT and CDR2 as SNEGSKA (reference sequence). Trimming took off 5 bases at V and 2 bases at J, with 14 bases between the two ends. This CDR3 comprises 14 residues. The CDR3: CSAADTDFTDTQYF. The CDR3 DNA reads as TGCAGTGCTGCGGACACGGACTTCACAGATACGCAGTATTTT.

This chain connects TRBV6-1 to TRBJ2-7; 9 bases fit TRBD2. CDR1 MNHNS and CDR2 SASEGT come from the germline V gene. Unmatched junction bases numbered 18, after V lost 6 bases and J lost 9 bases. The CDR3 contains 16 residues. The DNA of the CDR3 is TGTGCCAGCAGCGCCTCTCCCGGGACTAGCAGCCCGGGGCAGTACTTC. This encodes CASSASPGTSSPGQYF.

This clonotype was recorded many times. Here the CDR3 reads CAGGETLSNQPQHF. The CDR3 DNA is TGTGCCGGAGGGGAGACTCTTAGCAATCAGCCCCAGCATTTT. The chain carries TRBV2 and TRBJ1-5, with D possibly TRBD1 on 5 matching bases. The CDR3 sequence is 14 residues long. The germline gives CDR1 SNHLY, CDR2 FYNNEI. The ends were cut back, 11 bases at V and 0 bases at J, with 14 bases in the middle.